This is a list of T cell receptor beta chains from one sample in a study of blood T cell repertoires in COVID-19. This table comes from immunoSEQ multiplex PCR, and its TCRdb copy is limited to in-frame clones, with some not included. The table shows 25,000 to 30,000 clones, with roughly 90% occurring only once. Sequencing was performed on peripheral blood. The receptors shown here come from a human donor in a cohort sampled during active COVID-19. Each CDR3 is given with its conserved first and last residue.

J gene,V gene,CDR3 length,CDR3 protein
TRBJ2-3,TRBV27,15,CASSEGHTSTDTQYF
TRBJ1-1,TRBV6-5,15,CASGGPQGAATEAFF
TRBJ1-1,TRBV4-1,12,CASSPRQGGAFF
TRBJ1-4,TRBV19,14,CASSTDRENEKLFF
TRBJ2-1,TRBV11-2,19,CASSLVPALAVVSYNEQFF
TRBJ1-4,TRBV24-1,15,CATSDHRATNEKLFF
TRBJ2-7,TRBV19,13,CASSRDYSYEQYF
TRBJ1-5,TRBV3-1/TRBV3-2,13,CAILGGLGQPQHF
TRBJ2-3,TRBV7-8,16,CASSLPSGGPTDTQYF
TRBJ2-3,TRBV30,19,CAWSAFSGGLLEVTDTQYF
TRBJ1-3,TRBV6-5,13,CASSRGQGNTIYF
TRBJ2-1,TRBV9,18,CASSVGLAGGRLYNEQFF
TRBJ2-1,TRBV12-5,18,CASAPFLPSGLSSNEQFF
TRBJ1-4,TRBV9,17,CASSAPRGEARGEKLFF
TRBJ2-2,TRBV7-3,15,CASSLGLAGSGELFF
TRBJ1-2,TRBV9,14,CASSVGTGDYGYTF
TRBJ1-2,TRBV5-5,15,CASSLGAGGAGGYTF
TRBJ2-2,TRBV7-9,14,CASSLSTNTGELFF
TRBJ1-3,TRBV19,18,CASSIGDSAYSSGNTIYF
TRBJ1-3,TRBV7-3,14,CASSLTGSGNTIYF
TRBJ2-5,TRBV5-4,14,CASSFDRVQETQYF
TRBJ1-6,TRBV19,15,CASRRTGTDNSPLHF
TRBJ2-5,TRBV30,12,CAWSGDSETQYF
TRBJ2-3,TRBV6-6,15,CASSTGTFSTDTQYF
TRBJ2-2,TRBV7-8,15,CASSFGGSNTGELFF
TRBJ1-2,TRBV5-4,13,CASSRGGQGGYTF
TRBJ1-3,TRBV5-1,17,CASSLGSQRISGNTIYF
TRBJ2-7,TRBV21-1,14,CASSEPQNSYEQYF
TRBJ2-3,TRBV9,16,CASSVVEGAPTDTQYF
TRBJ2-3,TRBV9,14,CASSPAGGLDTQYF
TRBJ2-3,TRBV5-5,16,CASSLHGVASTDTQYF
TRBJ2-7,TRBV29-1,14,CSVDGTGTGYEQYF
TRBJ2-7,TRBV6-1,14,CASSDRQGPYEQYF
TRBJ2-2,TRBV27,13,CASRTGGPGELFF
TRBJ1-1,TRBV9,15,CASSPRVGENTEAFF
TRBJ2-1,TRBV11-3,16,CASSLVAGGTYNEQFF